Listed below are T cell receptor beta chains from one sample, sequenced in a study of low-dose radiotherapy and immunotherapy resistance in tumors. MiXCR, run by TCRdb on the reads, gives a single entry per CDR3 protein. Among around 80,000 distinct CDR3 sequences, less than 20% were seen once, and the ten largest hold about 1.3%. The starting material was PBMCs, obtained after low-dose radiotherapy plus immunotherapy. The receptors here all came from a male donor with prostate cancer. CDR3s include the opening cysteine and the closing phenylalanine or tryptophan. D genes are given only for firm matches. Size is stated for part of the rows, as once, few or many counts, or as a class when the clone is expanded.

CDR3aa: CASSLVFGRATGELFF
CDR3nt: TGTGCCAGCAGTTTAGTGTTCGGGAGGGCCACCGGGGAGCTGTTTTTT
abundance: NA
j_gene: TRBJ2-2
d_gene: TRBD2
v_gene: TRBV12-3/TRBV12-4

CDR3aa: CSAKKGGGTGELFF
CDR3nt: TGCAGTGCTAAGAAGGGGGGAGGCACCGGGGAGCTGTTTTTT
abundance: many
j_gene: TRBJ2-2
d_gene: NA
v_gene: TRBV20-1

CDR3aa: CASRASGTDTQYF
CDR3nt: TGTGCCAGCCGGGCTAGCGGTACAGATACGCAGTATTTT
abundance: NA
j_gene: TRBJ2-3
d_gene: TRBD2
v_gene: TRBV19

CDR3aa: CSASTSGSQYF
CDR3nt: TGCAGTGCTAGTACAAGCGGTTCTCAGTACTTC
abundance: many
j_gene: TRBJ2-4
d_gene: NA
v_gene: TRBV20-1

CDR3aa: CASSPNPTHQETQYF
CDR3nt: TGTGCCAGCAGCCCAAACCCAACCCACCAAGAGACCCAGTACTTC
abundance: NA
j_gene: TRBJ2-5
d_gene: NA
v_gene: TRBV7-3

CDR3aa: CASSQDRMGNYGYTF
CDR3nt: TGCGCCAGCAGCCAGGACCGTATGGGAAACTATGGCTACACCTTC
abundance: NA
j_gene: TRBJ1-2
d_gene: NA
v_gene: TRBV4-3

CDR3aa: CASTPGGEQFF
CDR3nt: TGTGCCAGCACCCCGGGGGGCGAGCAGTTCTTC
abundance: many
j_gene: TRBJ2-1
d_gene: NA
v_gene: TRBV28

CDR3aa: CASSVPGTTVDTQYF
CDR3nt: TGTGCCAGCAGCGTACCAGGGACCACCGTGGATACGCAGTATTTT
abundance: many
j_gene: TRBJ2-3
d_gene: NA
v_gene: TRBV9

CDR3aa: CASSYSGSPAYNEQFF
CDR3nt: TGTGCCAGCAGTTACTCGGGTAGCCCTGCCTACAATGAGCAGTTCTTC
abundance: many
j_gene: TRBJ2-1
d_gene: NA
v_gene: TRBV6-2/TRBV6-3

CDR3aa: CASSFHVVNSYNEQFF
CDR3nt: TGTGCCAGCAGTTTTCATGTGGTCAACTCCTACAATGAGCAGTTCTTC
abundance: many
j_gene: TRBJ2-1
d_gene: NA
v_gene: TRBV12-3/TRBV12-4

CDR3aa: CSAQETEAFF
CDR3nt: TGCAGCGCTCAGGAGACTGAAGCTTTCTTT
abundance: many
j_gene: TRBJ1-1
d_gene: NA
v_gene: TRBV29-1

CDR3aa: CASSSTGLGNTIYF
CDR3nt: TGTGCCAGCAGTTCGACAGGGTTAGGAAACACCATATATTTT
abundance: many
j_gene: TRBJ1-3
d_gene: TRBD1
v_gene: TRBV6-5

CDR3aa: CASSQVTRDRGNEQFF
CDR3nt: TGCGCCAGCAGCCAGGTCACCCGGGACAGGGGGAATGAGCAGTTCTTC
abundance: many
j_gene: TRBJ2-1
d_gene: TRBD1
v_gene: TRBV5-1

CDR3aa: CASSLAGFGYGYTF
CDR3nt: TGTGCCAGCAGCTTAGCAGGGTTCGGCTATGGCTACACCTTC
abundance: many
j_gene: TRBJ1-2
d_gene: NA
v_gene: TRBV11-1

CDR3aa: CASSLAAEGNEQYF
CDR3nt: TGCGCCAGCAGCTTGGCGGCGGAAGGGAACGAGCAGTACTTC
abundance: many
j_gene: TRBJ2-7
d_gene: NA
v_gene: TRBV5-1

CDR3aa: CASSLMAGSYNEQFF
CDR3nt: TGCGCCAGCAGCTTGATGGCGGGCTCCTACAATGAGCAGTTCTTC
abundance: many
j_gene: TRBJ2-1
d_gene: NA
v_gene: TRBV5-1

CDR3aa: CASRGTDTQYF
CDR3nt: TGTGCCAGCAGGGGCACAGATACGCAGTATTTT
abundance: many
j_gene: TRBJ2-3
d_gene: NA
v_gene: TRBV28

CDR3aa: CATATENTEAFF
CDR3nt: TGTGCCACCGCAACGGAGAACACTGAAGCTTTCTTT
abundance: many
j_gene: TRBJ1-1
d_gene: NA
v_gene: TRBV28

CDR3aa: CASSFYGEQYF
CDR3nt: TGTGCCAGCAGTTTTTATGGCGAGCAGTACTTC
abundance: many
j_gene: TRBJ2-7
d_gene: NA
v_gene: TRBV12-3/TRBV12-4

CDR3aa: CASSLSGTGGNGYTF
CDR3nt: TGTGCCAGCAGTCTCTCCGGGACAGGGGGCAATGGCTACACCTTC
abundance: NA
j_gene: TRBJ1-2
d_gene: TRBD1
v_gene: TRBV27

CDR3aa: CASRGASEAFF
CDR3nt: TGTGCCAGCAGGGGCGCGTCTGAAGCTTTCTTT
abundance: many
j_gene: TRBJ1-1
d_gene: NA
v_gene: TRBV7-9

CDR3aa: CASSFGSGVSRTQYF
CDR3nt: TGTGCCAGCAGTTTCGGAAGCGGCGTCTCGCGGACCCAGTACTTC
abundance: many
j_gene: TRBJ2-5
d_gene: NA
v_gene: TRBV28

CDR3aa: CASSQDDGRYEQFF
CDR3nt: TGCGCCAGCAGCCAAGATGACGGGAGGTATGAGCAGTTCTTC
abundance: many
j_gene: TRBJ2-1
d_gene: TRBD2
v_gene: TRBV4-3

CDR3aa: CASSLRQQGTGELFF
CDR3nt: TGTGCCAGCAGCCTGCGACAACAAGGGACCGGGGAGCTGTTTTTT
abundance: NA
j_gene: TRBJ2-2
d_gene: NA
v_gene: TRBV9

CDR3aa: CASSMGNIQETQYF
CDR3nt: TGTGCCAGTAGTATGGGCAATATCCAAGAGACCCAGTACTTC
abundance: many
j_gene: TRBJ2-5
d_gene: NA
v_gene: TRBV19

CDR3aa: CASSRTTSGSVRTQYF
CDR3nt: TGTGCCAGCAGCCGGACGACTAGCGGGAGTGTTAGGACGCAGTATTTT
abundance: many
j_gene: TRBJ2-3
d_gene: TRBD2
v_gene: TRBV28

CDR3aa: CASKSAAMNTEAFF
CDR3nt: TGTGCCAGCAAAAGTGCAGCCATGAACACTGAAGCTTTCTTT
abundance: NA
j_gene: TRBJ1-1
d_gene: NA
v_gene: TRBV28

CDR3aa: CASSKGQDSSYEQYF
CDR3nt: TGTGCCAGCAGTAAGGGACAGGACAGCTCCTACGAGCAGTACTTC
abundance: NA
j_gene: TRBJ2-7
d_gene: TRBD1
v_gene: TRBV27

CDR3aa: CASSTSWRVTDNEQFF
CDR3nt: TGTGCCAGTAGTACTTCGTGGCGGGTGACCGACAATGAGCAGTTCTTC
abundance: many
j_gene: TRBJ2-1
d_gene: NA
v_gene: TRBV5-5

CDR3aa: CASSQAGQGAAEQYF
CDR3nt: TGCGCCAGCAGCCAAGCTGGACAGGGGGCAGCCGAGCAGTACTTC
abundance: NA
j_gene: TRBJ2-7
d_gene: TRBD1
v_gene: TRBV4-1

CDR3aa: CASSQERSMGRGETQYF
CDR3nt: TGCGCCAGCAGCCAAGAACGTTCCATGGGGAGGGGAGAGACCCAGTACTTC
abundance: many
j_gene: TRBJ2-5
d_gene: TRBD2
v_gene: TRBV4-1

CDR3aa: CAISESGVQETQYF
CDR3nt: TGTGCCATCAGTGAGTCGGGCGTCCAAGAGACCCAGTACTTC
abundance: many
j_gene: TRBJ2-5
d_gene: NA
v_gene: TRBV10-3

CDR3aa: CASTEDSLSYNEQFF
CDR3nt: TGTGCCAGCACCGAGGACAGTCTTTCCTACAATGAGCAGTTCTTC
abundance: many
j_gene: TRBJ2-1
d_gene: NA
v_gene: TRBV28

CDR3aa: CASSLYPDTQYF
CDR3nt: TGTGCCAGCAGCTTATACCCAGATACGCAGTATTTT
abundance: many
j_gene: TRBJ2-3
d_gene: NA
v_gene: TRBV7-2

CDR3aa: CASSAGLAGETQYF
CDR3nt: TGTGCCAGTAGTGCCGGACTCGCCGGGGAGACCCAGTACTTC
abundance: many
j_gene: TRBJ2-5
d_gene: NA
v_gene: TRBV19

CDR3aa: CSAREDPNTEAFF
CDR3nt: TGCAGTGCTCGGGAGGACCCGAACACTGAAGCTTTCTTT
abundance: many
j_gene: TRBJ1-1
d_gene: NA
v_gene: TRBV20-1

CDR3aa: CASNGQGNVEQFF
CDR3nt: TGTGCCAGCAACGGACAGGGGAACGTTGAGCAGTTCTTC
abundance: NA
j_gene: TRBJ2-1
d_gene: TRBD1
v_gene: TRBV3-1